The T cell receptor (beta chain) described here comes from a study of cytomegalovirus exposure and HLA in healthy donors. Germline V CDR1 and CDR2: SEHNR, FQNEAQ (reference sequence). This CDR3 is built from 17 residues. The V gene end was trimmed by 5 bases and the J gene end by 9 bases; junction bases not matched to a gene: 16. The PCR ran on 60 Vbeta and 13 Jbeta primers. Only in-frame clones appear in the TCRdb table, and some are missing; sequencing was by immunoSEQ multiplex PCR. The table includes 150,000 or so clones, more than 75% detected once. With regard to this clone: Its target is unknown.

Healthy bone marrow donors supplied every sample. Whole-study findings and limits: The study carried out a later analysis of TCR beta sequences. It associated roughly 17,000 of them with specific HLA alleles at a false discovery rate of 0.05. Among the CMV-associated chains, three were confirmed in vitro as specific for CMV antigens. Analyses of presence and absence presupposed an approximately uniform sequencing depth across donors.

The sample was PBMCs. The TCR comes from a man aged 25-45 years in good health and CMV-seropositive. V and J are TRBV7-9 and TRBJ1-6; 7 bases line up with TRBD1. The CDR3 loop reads CASSLELSTGLGSPLHF. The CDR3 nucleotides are TGTGCCAGCAGCCTCGAGCTCTCGACAGGGTTGGGTTCACCCCTCCACTTT.